This is a list of T cell receptor beta chains from one sample in a study of regulatory dendritic cells for organ transplantation. Profiling relied on immunoSEQ multiplex PCR, and the TCRdb table lists in-frame clones only, not all of them. This table has 35,000 to 40,000 clones, about 90% appearing once. The sample was naive CD8+ T cells from blood. The receptors stem from a human donor in good health. Both conserved end residues are part of each CDR3. The order of the fields is V gene, D gene, J gene, CDR3 protein. The D gene is left open where the match is weak.

TRBV15	-	TRBJ2-4	CATSPRREAQNIQYF
TRBV7-7	TRBD2	TRBJ2-3	CASSPRASGAITDTQYF
TRBV7-9	TRBD2	TRBJ2-5	CASSFLAGQETQYF
TRBV29-1	TRBD2	TRBJ2-7	CSATGTSGIGQYF
TRBV6-6	-	TRBJ2-3	CASSSDPSVTQYF
TRBV4-3	-	TRBJ1-5	CASSRLRDSNQPQHF
TRBV5-4	TRBD2	TRBJ2-7	CASSQLAGEKYEQYF
TRBV19	-	TRBJ1-3	CASSHATSSSGNTIYF
TRBV19	-	TRBJ2-1	CASSIGTVNEQFF
TRBV6-5	-	TRBJ2-5	CASRFLGTQYF
TRBV2	TRBD1	TRBJ1-4	CASSGTGRFNEKLFF
TRBV19	-	TRBJ2-5	CASRPRGGQETQYF
TRBV7-2	-	TRBJ2-7	CASSLRGGRYEQYF
TRBV4-3	-	TRBJ1-2	CASSQEVIEGLDRWGYTF
TRBV7-6	-	TRBJ1-5	CASSLGEGVQHF
TRBV18	-	TRBJ1-5	CASSDPGQSDQPQHF
TRBV10-2	-	TRBJ2-2	CASTELIIGAGELFF
TRBV5-6	-	TRBJ1-2	CASSLGGHGGYTF
TRBV7-9	-	TRBJ2-5	CASSPTATGRGWTQYF
TRBV27	-	TRBJ2-7	CASSASTENEQYF
TRBV7-9	-	TRBJ2-3	CASSQGGTGTQYF
TRBV4-2	TRBD2	TRBJ2-1	CASSQGLLAGGEQFF
TRBV5-1	-	TRBJ2-5	CASSLGGATGTQYF
TRBV29-1	-	TRBJ1-1	CSVVGIANTEAFF
TRBV7-9	-	TRBJ1-5	CASSLGGLAAQHF
TRBV29-1	-	TRBJ1-1	CSVGRMNTEAFF
TRBV7-9	TRBD1	TRBJ2-2	CASSSGTRLGQGLTGELFF
TRBV10-1	-	TRBJ1-5	CASSESWVRQPQHF
TRBV29-1	TRBD1	TRBJ2-7	CSVAHPLELGGGVGEQYF
TRBV12-5	-	TRBJ2-7	CASGKTGHYEQYF
TRBV30	TRBD1	TRBJ1-1	CASFTGVTNTEAFF
TRBV7-8	-	TRBJ2-3	CASRFSARSTDTQYF
TRBV28	-	TRBJ2-4	CASSLFQGVLAKNIQYF
TRBV7-8	TRBD2	TRBJ2-5	CASSLGTASGDQETQYF
TRBV28	-	TRBJ1-2	CASSLFQVEDGYTF
TRBV5-4	-	TRBJ2-7	CASSPLGEHPYEQYF
TRBV9	-	TRBJ2-1	CASSGIGNEQFF
TRBV27	TRBD1	TRBJ2-7	CASSWGQGQVYEQYF
TRBV9	-	TRBJ1-2	CASSVSGPNYGYTF
TRBV4-3	TRBD2	TRBJ2-2	CASSHLLAGDGTGELFF
TRBV10-3	TRBD2	TRBJ2-1	CAIRPSGGSSYNEQFF
TRBV6-5	TRBD1	TRBJ2-7	CASSYKGTGGSYEQYF
TRBV9	-	TRBJ2-7	CASSAPRGVEQYF
TRBV4-2	-	TRBJ2-7	CASSDSLEQYF
TRBV7-9	-	TRBJ2-7	CASSPRAGSYEQYF
TRBV5-6	TRBD1	TRBJ2-2	CASSFGTGSGELFF
TRBV6-5	-	TRBJ2-7	CASSQDSSYEQYF
TRBV15	-	TRBJ1-4	CATSRERGTNEKLFF
TRBV7-9	TRBD2	TRBJ2-7	CASSSPLAENYEQYF
TRBV14	TRBD2	TRBJ2-7	CASSQDGTSALAYEQYF
TRBV19	TRBD1	TRBJ1-5	CASSQTGDGPNQPQHF
TRBV28	-	TRBJ2-7	CASSLGGGDYEQYF
TRBV28	-	TRBJ1-4	CASSPNSPATNEKLFF